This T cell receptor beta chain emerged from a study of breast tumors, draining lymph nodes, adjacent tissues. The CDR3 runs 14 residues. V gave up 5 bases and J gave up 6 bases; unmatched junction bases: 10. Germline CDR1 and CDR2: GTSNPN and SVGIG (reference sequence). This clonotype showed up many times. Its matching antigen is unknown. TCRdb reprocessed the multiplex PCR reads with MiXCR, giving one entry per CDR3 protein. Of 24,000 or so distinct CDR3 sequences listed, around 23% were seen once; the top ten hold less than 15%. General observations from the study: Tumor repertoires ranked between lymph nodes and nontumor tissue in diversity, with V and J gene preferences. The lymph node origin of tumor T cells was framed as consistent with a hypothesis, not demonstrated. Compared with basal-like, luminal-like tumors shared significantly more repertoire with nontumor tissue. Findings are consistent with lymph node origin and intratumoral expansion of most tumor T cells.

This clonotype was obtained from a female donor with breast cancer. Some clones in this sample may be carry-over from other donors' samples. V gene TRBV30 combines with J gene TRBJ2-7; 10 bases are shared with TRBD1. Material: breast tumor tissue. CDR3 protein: CAWGPGTGALEQYF. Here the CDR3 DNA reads TGTGCCTGGGGACCCGGGACAGGGGCTCTCGAGCAGTACTTC.